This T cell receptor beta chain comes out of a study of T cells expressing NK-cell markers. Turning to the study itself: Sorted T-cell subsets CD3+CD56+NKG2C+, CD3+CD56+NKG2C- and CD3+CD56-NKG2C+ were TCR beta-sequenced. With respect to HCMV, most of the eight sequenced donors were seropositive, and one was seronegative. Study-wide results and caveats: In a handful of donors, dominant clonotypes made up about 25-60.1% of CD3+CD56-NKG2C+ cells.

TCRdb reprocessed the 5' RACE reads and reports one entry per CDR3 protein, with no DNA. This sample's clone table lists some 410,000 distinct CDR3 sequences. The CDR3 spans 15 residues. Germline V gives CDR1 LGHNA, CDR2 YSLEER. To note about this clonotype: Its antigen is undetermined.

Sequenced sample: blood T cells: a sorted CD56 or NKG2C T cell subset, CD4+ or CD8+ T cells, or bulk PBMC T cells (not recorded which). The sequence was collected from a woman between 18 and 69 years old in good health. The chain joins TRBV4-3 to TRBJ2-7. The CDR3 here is CASSQGAASSVEQYF.